The rows below give T cell receptor beta chains drawn from one sample of a study of T cells after posttransplantation cyclophosphamide. TCRdb's table, derived via immunoSEQ multiplex PCR, lists solely in-frame clones and lacks some. The table lists tens of thousands of clones, 92% of them singletons, with around 3.2% in the top ten. What was sequenced was PBMCs. The receptors here all came from a woman aged 45-65 years in good health and a related stem cell transplant donor. Both conserved end residues are part of each CDR3. The D gene is left open where the match is weak. Clone size is stated in some rows and not others, as once, few, many or a class when expanded.

V gene: TRBV6-4; CDR3 length: 13; clone size: NA; D gene: NA; J gene: TRBJ1-5; CDR3 DNA: TGTGCCAGCAGTCTCAGTAGCAATCAGCCCCAGCATTTT; CDR3 protein: CASSLSSNQPQHF
V gene: TRBV14; CDR3 length: 16; clone size: NA; D gene: NA; J gene: TRBJ1-4; CDR3 DNA: TGTGCCAGCAGCCAAGATGCGGACTCCCGGTTGGAAAAACTGTTTTTT; CDR3 protein: CASSQDADSRLEKLFF
V gene: TRBV4-1; CDR3 length: 17; clone size: NA; D gene: NA; J gene: TRBJ1-6; CDR3 DNA: TGCGCCAGCAGCCAAGTACAAGCCCGCAGGCCCAGAGAACCCCTCCACTTT; CDR3 protein: CASSQVQARRPREPLHF
V gene: TRBV6-4; CDR3 length: 15; clone size: NA; D gene: NA; J gene: TRBJ1-1; CDR3 DNA: TGTGCCAGCAGTGACTCGGGGCAGACCAACACTGAAGCTTTCTTT; CDR3 protein: CASSDSGQTNTEAFF
V gene: TRBV14; CDR3 length: 15; clone size: few; D gene: TRBD1; J gene: TRBJ1-1; CDR3 DNA: TGTGCCAGCAGCCCGACAGGGGGCGGAGGCACTGAAGCTTTCTTT; CDR3 protein: CASSPTGGGGTEAFF
V gene: TRBV11-2; CDR3 length: 13; clone size: NA; D gene: TRBD1; J gene: TRBJ2-7; CDR3 DNA: TGTGCCAGCAGCTTAGGACAGGGTGGGGAGCAGTACTTC; CDR3 protein: CASSLGQGGEQYF
V gene: TRBV7-4; CDR3 length: 18; clone size: NA; D gene: TRBD1; J gene: TRBJ2-5; CDR3 DNA: TGTGCCAGCAGCGGCCACCGGGACAGGGTGCGAAAAGGGGAGACCCAGTACTTC; CDR3 protein: CASSGHRDRVRKGETQYF
V gene: TRBV6-6; CDR3 length: 13; clone size: NA; D gene: NA; J gene: TRBJ2-7; CDR3 DNA: TGTGCCAGCAGTTACGCCCAGGGGTACGAGCAGTACTTC; CDR3 protein: CASSYAQGYEQYF
V gene: TRBV10-1; CDR3 length: 13; clone size: NA; D gene: NA; J gene: TRBJ1-2; CDR3 DNA: TGCGCCAGCAGTGCCCAAAGGGAGGACGGCTACACCTTC; CDR3 protein: CASSAQREDGYTF
V gene: TRBV2; CDR3 length: 16; clone size: NA; D gene: NA; J gene: TRBJ2-5; CDR3 DNA: TGTGCCAGCAGGGGATTCTCTTTAGCGCGTGGAGAGACCCAGTACTTC; CDR3 protein: CASRGFSLARGETQYF
V gene: TRBV28; CDR3 length: 17; clone size: NA; D gene: NA; J gene: TRBJ1-4; CDR3 DNA: TGTGCCAGCAGTTTATACGGAGGGGCCGCAACTAATGAAAAACTGTTTTTT; CDR3 protein: CASSLYGGAATNEKLFF
V gene: TRBV4-1; CDR3 length: 14; clone size: once; D gene: TRBD2; J gene: TRBJ2-5; CDR3 DNA: TGCGCCAGCAGCCCCCAAAGGCTAGCGGGGACCCAGTACTTC; CDR3 protein: CASSPQRLAGTQYF
V gene: TRBV9; CDR3 length: 13; clone size: NA; D gene: NA; J gene: TRBJ2-7; CDR3 DNA: TGTGCCAGCAGCCCATCCTCAGTCTCCGAGCAGTACTTC; CDR3 protein: CASSPSSVSEQYF
V gene: TRBV28; CDR3 length: 16; clone size: NA; D gene: TRBD1; J gene: TRBJ1-6; CDR3 DNA: TGTGCCAGCAGATTGGACAGGAGCTCCTATAATTCACCCCTCCACTTT; CDR3 protein: CASRLDRSSYNSPLHF
V gene: TRBV7-3; CDR3 length: 15; clone size: NA; D gene: NA; J gene: TRBJ2-2; CDR3 DNA: TGTGCCAGCAGCTTGGGACAATGGGACACCGGGGAGCTGTTTTTT; CDR3 protein: CASSLGQWDTGELFF
V gene: TRBV6-6; CDR3 length: 16; clone size: NA; D gene: TRBD2; J gene: TRBJ2-3; CDR3 DNA: TGTGCCAGCAGTTACTCCACTAGCGGGGGGACAGATACGCAGTATTTT; CDR3 protein: CASSYSTSGGTDTQYF
V gene: TRBV19; CDR3 length: 14; clone size: NA; D gene: NA; J gene: TRBJ1-4; CDR3 DNA: TGTGCCAGTACCGAGGAATCAACTAATGAAAAACTGTTTTTT; CDR3 protein: CASTEESTNEKLFF
V gene: TRBV29-1; CDR3 length: 15; clone size: once; D gene: NA; J gene: TRBJ2-5; CDR3 DNA: TGCAGCGTTGAGGTTCTCCCGGGGAATCAAGAGACCCAGTACTTC; CDR3 protein: CSVEVLPGNQETQYF
V gene: TRBV7-2; CDR3 length: 13; clone size: once; D gene: NA; J gene: TRBJ2-5; CDR3 DNA: TGTGCCAGCAGTAAGGGGCAGTCGGAGACCCAGTACTTC; CDR3 protein: CASSKGQSETQYF
V gene: TRBV4-1; CDR3 length: 15; clone size: NA; D gene: NA; J gene: TRBJ2-7; CDR3 DNA: TGCGCCAGCAGCCAAGATCCCTCATCTAACTACGAGCAGTACTTC; CDR3 protein: CASSQDPSSNYEQYF
V gene: TRBV18; CDR3 length: 15; clone size: NA; D gene: TRBD1; J gene: TRBJ2-7; CDR3 DNA: TGTGCCAGCTCACCAGGGCCAGGGGGTGTCAACGAGCAGTACTTC; CDR3 protein: CASSPGPGGVNEQYF
V gene: TRBV5-4; CDR3 length: 16; clone size: NA; D gene: TRBD1; J gene: TRBJ2-1; CDR3 DNA: TGTGCCAGCAGCTCCACCGGGACAGGCATCTACAATGAGCAGTTCTTC; CDR3 protein: CASSSTGTGIYNEQFF
V gene: TRBV7-9; CDR3 length: 16; clone size: NA; D gene: TRBD1; J gene: TRBJ2-1; CDR3 DNA: TGTGCCAGCAGCTTAGAGGGGGACAGGACAACCAATGAGCAGTTCTTC; CDR3 protein: CASSLEGDRTTNEQFF
V gene: TRBV7-9; CDR3 length: 18; clone size: NA; D gene: TRBD1; J gene: TRBJ1-6; CDR3 DNA: TGTGCCAGCAGCTTAGCCCCGACAGGGGTATGGCATAATTCACCCCTCCACTTT; CDR3 protein: CASSLAPTGVWHNSPLHF
V gene: TRBV7-6; CDR3 length: 15; clone size: NA; D gene: TRBD2; J gene: TRBJ2-1; CDR3 DNA: TGTGCCAGCAGCCAGCTAGCGGGAGAAGGCAATGAGCAGTTCTTC; CDR3 protein: CASSQLAGEGNEQFF
V gene: TRBV10-3; CDR3 length: 15; clone size: NA; D gene: TRBD1; J gene: TRBJ2-3; CDR3 DNA: TGTGCCATCAGCTACGGACAGGGGGGCACAGATACGCAGTATTTT; CDR3 protein: CAISYGQGGTDTQYF
V gene: TRBV6-1; CDR3 length: 12; clone size: NA; D gene: NA; J gene: TRBJ2-3; CDR3 DNA: TGTGCCAGCCGTAGCGGCACAGATACGCAGTATTTT; CDR3 protein: CASRSGTDTQYF